These T cell receptor beta chains were read from a single sample in a study of T cell changes during pregnancy in multiple sclerosis. Clones were read by immunoSEQ multiplex PCR, and TCRdb kept only the in-frame ones, dropping some. Counted here are some 100,000 clones, 92% occurring once; the ten biggest clones make up around 2.1%. Sequencing was performed on peripheral blood, taken after pregnancy. The source of these receptors is a female donor with multiple sclerosis, enrolled in a pregnancy study. Both conserved end residues are trimmed from each CDR3. Fields, in order: J gene, V gene, CDR3 protein.

>TRBJ1-5|TRBV5-6
ASSLGGRSNNQPQH
>TRBJ1-3|TRBV5-1
ASSGGTDSGNTIY
>TRBJ2-1|TRBV4-1
ASSQDGSSYNEQF
>TRBJ2-2|TRBV11-2
ASSFWGGWTGELF
>TRBJ2-7|TRBV2
ASSNGIYEQY
>TRBJ2-5|TRBV27
ASKFSGPLETQY
>TRBJ2-7|TRBV5-1
ASSLGPLRDTSTYEQY
>TRBJ2-5|TRBV16
ASSQSQVETQY
>TRBJ2-7|TRBV6-5
ASSYSGRGSYEQY
>TRBJ2-2|TRBV6-5
ASTLAGGSTGELF
>TRBJ1-5|TRBV27
ASSLRSNQPQH
>TRBJ2-2|TRBV9
ASSSGIGGELF
>TRBJ1-6|TRBV7-3
ASSLGGGGGNSPLH
>TRBJ1-2|TRBV18
ASSPKQGADGYT
>TRBJ2-7|TRBV9
ASSGPAGGLDEQY
>TRBJ2-7|TRBV5-1
ASTGQGAEQY
>TRBJ2-7|TRBV4-3
ASSHRQGLSSYEQY
>TRBJ2-2|TRBV19
ASSDLGADTGELF
>TRBJ2-7|TRBV30
AWSTGKRQY
>TRBJ2-5|TRBV5-1
ASSSGTGKETQY
>TRBJ1-6|TRBV19
ASSMAAWDSPLH
>TRBJ2-5|TRBV5-6
ASRIRQGGTQY
>TRBJ2-1|TRBV5-4
ASSVPSGRTEQF
>TRBJ1-3|TRBV28
ASSTPGGSGNTIY
>TRBJ2-6|TRBV6-6
ASSGQVVGGANVLT
>TRBJ1-2|TRBV6-5
ASSYRQSLYYGYT